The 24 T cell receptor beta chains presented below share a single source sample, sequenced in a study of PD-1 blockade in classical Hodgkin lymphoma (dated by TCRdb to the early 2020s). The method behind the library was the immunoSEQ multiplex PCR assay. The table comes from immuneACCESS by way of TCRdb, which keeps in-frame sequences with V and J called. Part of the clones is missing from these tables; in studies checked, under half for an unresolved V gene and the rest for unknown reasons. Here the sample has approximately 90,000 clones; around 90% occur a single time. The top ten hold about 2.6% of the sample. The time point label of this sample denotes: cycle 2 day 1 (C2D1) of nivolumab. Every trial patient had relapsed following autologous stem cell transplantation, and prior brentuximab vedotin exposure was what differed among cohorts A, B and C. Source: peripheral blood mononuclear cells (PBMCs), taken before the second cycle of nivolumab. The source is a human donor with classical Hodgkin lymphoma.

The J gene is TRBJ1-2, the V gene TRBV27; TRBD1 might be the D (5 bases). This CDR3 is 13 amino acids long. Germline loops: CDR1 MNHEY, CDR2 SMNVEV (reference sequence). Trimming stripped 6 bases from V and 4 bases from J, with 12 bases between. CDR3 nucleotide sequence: TGTGCCAGCAGCCCAGGGCCCGCCTATGGCTACACCTTC. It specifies CASSPGPAYGYTF.

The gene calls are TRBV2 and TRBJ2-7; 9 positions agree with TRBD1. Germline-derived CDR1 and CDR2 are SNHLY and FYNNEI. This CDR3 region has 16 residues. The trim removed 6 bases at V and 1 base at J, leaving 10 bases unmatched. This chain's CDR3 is CASRLTGGLASYEQYF. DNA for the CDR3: TGTGCCAGCAGATTGACAGGGGGTTTAGCGTCCTACGAGCAGTACTTC.

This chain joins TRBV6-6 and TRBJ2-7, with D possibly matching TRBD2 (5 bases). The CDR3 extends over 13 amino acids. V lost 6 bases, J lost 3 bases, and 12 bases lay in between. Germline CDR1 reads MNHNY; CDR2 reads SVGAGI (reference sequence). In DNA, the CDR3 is TGTGCCAGCAGCCTACGGGAAAACTACGAGCAGTACTTC. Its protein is CASSLRENYEQYF.

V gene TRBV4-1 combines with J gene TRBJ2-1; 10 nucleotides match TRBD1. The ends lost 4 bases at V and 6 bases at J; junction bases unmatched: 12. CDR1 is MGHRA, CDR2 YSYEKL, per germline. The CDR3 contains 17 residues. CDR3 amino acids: CASSPSKLGTGANEQFF. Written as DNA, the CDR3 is TGCGCCAGCAGCCCCTCAAAGTTGGGGACAGGGGCCAATGAGCAGTTCTTC.

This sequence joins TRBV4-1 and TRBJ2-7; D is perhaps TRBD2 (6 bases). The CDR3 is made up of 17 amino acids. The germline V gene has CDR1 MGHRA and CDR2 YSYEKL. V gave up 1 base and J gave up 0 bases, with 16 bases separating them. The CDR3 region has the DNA TGCGCCAGCAGCCAAGTCTCTTGGGGGGTACCCTCCTACGAGCAGTACTTC. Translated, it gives CASSQVSWGVPSYEQYF.

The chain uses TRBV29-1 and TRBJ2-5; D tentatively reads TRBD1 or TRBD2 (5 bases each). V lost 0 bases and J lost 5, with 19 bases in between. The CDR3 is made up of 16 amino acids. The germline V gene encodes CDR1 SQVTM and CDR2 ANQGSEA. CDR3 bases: TGCAGCGTTGAAGAGACCCGAGGGGCGCCAGGGGAGACCCAGTACTTC. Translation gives CSVEETRGAPGETQYF.

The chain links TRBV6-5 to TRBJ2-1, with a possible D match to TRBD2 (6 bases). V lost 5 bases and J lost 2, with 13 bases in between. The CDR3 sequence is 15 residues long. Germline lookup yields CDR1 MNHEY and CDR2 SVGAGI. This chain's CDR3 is CASSGGLNTYNEQFF. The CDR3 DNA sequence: TGTGCCAGCAGTGGGGGACTCAATACCTACAATGAGCAGTTCTTC.

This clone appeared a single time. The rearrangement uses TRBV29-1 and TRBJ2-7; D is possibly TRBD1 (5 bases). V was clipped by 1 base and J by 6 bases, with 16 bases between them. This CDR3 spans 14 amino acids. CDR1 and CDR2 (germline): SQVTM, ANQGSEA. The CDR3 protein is CSVEVAGITAEQYF. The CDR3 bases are TGCAGCGTTGAAGTTGCAGGGATAACCGCCGAGCAGTACTTC.

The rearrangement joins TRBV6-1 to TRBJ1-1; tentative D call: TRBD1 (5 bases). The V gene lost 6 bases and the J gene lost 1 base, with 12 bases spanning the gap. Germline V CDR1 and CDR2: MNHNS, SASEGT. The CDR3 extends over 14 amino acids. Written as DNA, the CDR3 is TGTGCCAGCAGCCCTTCGCAGGGGAACACTGAAGCTTTCTTT. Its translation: CASSPSQGNTEAFF.

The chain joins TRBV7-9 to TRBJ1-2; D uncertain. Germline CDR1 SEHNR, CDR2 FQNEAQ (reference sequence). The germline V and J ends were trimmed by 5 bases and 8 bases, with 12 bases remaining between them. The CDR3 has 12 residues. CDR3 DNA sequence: TGTGCCAGCAGCCCCCTAGACGGAGGCTACACCTTC. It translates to CASSPLDGGYTF.

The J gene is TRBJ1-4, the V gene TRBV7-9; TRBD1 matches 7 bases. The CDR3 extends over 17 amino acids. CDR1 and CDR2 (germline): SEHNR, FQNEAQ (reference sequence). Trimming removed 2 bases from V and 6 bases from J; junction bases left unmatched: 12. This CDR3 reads CASSLSLSDRVYEKLFF. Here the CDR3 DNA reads TGTGCCAGCAGCTTATCCCTGTCTGACAGGGTGTATGAAAAACTGTTTTTT.

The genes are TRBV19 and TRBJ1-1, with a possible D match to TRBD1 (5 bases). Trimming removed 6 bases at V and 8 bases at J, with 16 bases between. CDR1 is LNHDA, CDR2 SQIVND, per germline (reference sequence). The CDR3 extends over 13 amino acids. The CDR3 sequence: CASRPQQGWEAFF. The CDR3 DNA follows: TGTGCCAGTAGGCCTCAGCAGGGCTGGGAAGCTTTCTTT.

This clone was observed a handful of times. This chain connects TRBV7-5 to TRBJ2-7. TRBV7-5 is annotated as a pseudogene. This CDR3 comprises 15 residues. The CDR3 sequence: CVRSLAGARSYEQYF. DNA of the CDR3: TGTGTCAGAAGCTTAGCCGGGGCGAGGTCCTACGAGCAGTACTTC.

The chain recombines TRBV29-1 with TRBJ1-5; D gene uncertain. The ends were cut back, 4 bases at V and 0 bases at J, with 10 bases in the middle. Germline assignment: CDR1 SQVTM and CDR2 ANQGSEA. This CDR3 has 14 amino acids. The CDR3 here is CSVGSKYSNQPQHF. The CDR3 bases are TGCAGCGTTGGCTCCAAATATAGCAATCAGCCCCAGCATTTT.

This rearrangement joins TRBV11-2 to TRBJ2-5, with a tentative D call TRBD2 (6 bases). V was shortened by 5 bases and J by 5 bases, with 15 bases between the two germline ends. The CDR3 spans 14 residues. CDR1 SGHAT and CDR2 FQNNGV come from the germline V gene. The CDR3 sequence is CASSGVWEEETQYF. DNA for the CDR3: TGTGCCAGCAGCGGGGTCTGGGAGGAGGAGACCCAGTACTTC.

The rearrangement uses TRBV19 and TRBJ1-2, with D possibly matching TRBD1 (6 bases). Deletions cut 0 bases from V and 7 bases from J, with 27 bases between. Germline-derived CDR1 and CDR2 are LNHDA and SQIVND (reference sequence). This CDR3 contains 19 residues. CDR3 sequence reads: CASSIDQGPKGGPSGGYTF. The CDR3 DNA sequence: TGTGCCAGTAGTATAGATCAGGGACCCAAGGGGGGCCCTTCTGGTGGCTACACCTTC.

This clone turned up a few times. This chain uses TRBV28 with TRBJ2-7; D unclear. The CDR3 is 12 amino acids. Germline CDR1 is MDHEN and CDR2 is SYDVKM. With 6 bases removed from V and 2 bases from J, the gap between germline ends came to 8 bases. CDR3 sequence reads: CASSKDTYEQYF. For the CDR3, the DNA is TGTGCCAGCAGCAAAGACACCTACGAGCAGTACTTC.

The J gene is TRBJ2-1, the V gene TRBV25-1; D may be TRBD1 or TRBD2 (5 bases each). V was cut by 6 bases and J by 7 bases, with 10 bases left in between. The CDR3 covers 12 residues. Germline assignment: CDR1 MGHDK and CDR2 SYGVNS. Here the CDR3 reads CASRGDGNEQFF. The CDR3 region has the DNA TGTGCCAGCAGGGGGGACGGGAATGAGCAGTTCTTC.

For the CDR3, the DNA is TGTGCCAGCAGCCAGCAGACCGGACAGGGTGGGTTCTATGGCTACACCTTC. Its translation: CASSQQTGQGGFYGYTF. V usage is TRBV4-2 and J usage is TRBJ1-2, with 8 positions matching TRBD1. Germline V gives CDR1 LGHNA, CDR2 YNFKEQ. V lost 3 bases and J lost 4; bases outside the gene matches: 13. This CDR3 has 17 residues.

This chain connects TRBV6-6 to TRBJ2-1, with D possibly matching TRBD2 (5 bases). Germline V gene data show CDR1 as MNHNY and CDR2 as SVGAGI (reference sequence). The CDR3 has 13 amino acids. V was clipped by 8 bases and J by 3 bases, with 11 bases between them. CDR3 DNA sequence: TGTGCCAGCGTCCGGGAACTCTACAATGAGCAGTTCTTC. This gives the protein CASVRELYNEQFF.

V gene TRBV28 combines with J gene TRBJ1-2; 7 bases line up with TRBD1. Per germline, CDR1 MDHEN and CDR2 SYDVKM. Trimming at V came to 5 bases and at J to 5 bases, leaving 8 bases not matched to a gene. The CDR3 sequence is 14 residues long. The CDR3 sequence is CASSNRGIPYGYTF. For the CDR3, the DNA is TGTGCCAGCAGTAACAGGGGCATCCCTTATGGCTACACCTTC.

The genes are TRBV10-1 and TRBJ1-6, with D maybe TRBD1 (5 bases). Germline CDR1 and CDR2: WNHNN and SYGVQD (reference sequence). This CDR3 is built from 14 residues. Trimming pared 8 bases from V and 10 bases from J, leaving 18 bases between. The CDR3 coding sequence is TGCGCCAGCGCCTCTAGTTCGGGGGGATCACCCCTCCACTTT. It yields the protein CASASSSGGSPLHF.

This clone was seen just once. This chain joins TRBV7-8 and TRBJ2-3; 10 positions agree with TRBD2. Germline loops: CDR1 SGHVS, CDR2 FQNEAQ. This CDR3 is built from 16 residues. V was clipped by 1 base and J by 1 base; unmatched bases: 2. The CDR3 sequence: CASSLVAGGRTDTQYF. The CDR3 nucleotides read TGTGCCAGCAGCTTAGTAGCGGGAGGACGCACAGATACGCAGTATTTT.

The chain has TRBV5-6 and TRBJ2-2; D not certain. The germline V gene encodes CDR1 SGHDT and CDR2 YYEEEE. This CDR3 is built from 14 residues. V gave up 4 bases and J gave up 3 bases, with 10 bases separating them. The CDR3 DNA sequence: TGTGCCAGCAGCCCGACGACCTACACCGGGGAGCTGTTTTTT. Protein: CASSPTTYTGELFF.